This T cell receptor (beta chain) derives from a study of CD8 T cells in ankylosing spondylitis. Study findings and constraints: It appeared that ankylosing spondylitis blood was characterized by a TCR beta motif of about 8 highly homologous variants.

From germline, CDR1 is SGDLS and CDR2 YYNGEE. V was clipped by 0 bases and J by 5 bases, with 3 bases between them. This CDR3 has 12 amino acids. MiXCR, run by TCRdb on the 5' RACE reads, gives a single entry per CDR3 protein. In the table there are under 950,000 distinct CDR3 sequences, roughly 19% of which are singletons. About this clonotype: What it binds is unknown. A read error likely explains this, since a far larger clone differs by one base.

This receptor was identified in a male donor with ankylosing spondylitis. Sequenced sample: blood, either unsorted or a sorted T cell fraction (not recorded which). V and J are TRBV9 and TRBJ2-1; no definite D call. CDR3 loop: CASSVGDNEQFF. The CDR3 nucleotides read TGTGCCAGCAGCGTAGGGGACAATGAGCAGTTCTTC.